This T cell receptor (beta chain) was found in a study of shared clonotypes between healthy human individuals. From germline, CDR1 is LNHDA and CDR2 SQIVND (reference sequence). V was clipped by 5 bases and J by 5 bases, with 22 bases between them. The CDR3 runs to 17 residues. Deep-level running was used for the assay. Profiled with immunoSEQ multiplex PCR; TCRdb holds only in-frame clones, not every one. The sample holds approximately 1,500,000 clones, around 95% seen once. Sequencing was performed on naive CD4+ T cells sorted from blood. Stated subset: CD45RA+ positively selected. The chain recombines TRBV19 with TRBJ2-1; tentative D call: TRBD2 (5 bases). The sequence was collected from a man aged 25-45 years in good health. In nucleotides, the CDR3 is TGTGCCAGTAGTCCCTACCACAGTACCGAGACTAACAATGAGCAGTTCTTC. This sequence encodes CASSPYHSTETNNEQFF.